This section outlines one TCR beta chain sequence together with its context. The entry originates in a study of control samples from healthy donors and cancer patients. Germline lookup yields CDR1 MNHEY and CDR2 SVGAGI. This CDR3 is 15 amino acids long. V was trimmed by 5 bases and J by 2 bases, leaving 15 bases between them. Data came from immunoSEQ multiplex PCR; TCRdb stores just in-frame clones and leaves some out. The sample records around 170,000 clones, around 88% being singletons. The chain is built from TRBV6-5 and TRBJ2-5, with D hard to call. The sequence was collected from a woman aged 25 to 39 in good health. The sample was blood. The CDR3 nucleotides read TGTGCCAGCAGTCGGCCCAGTAGTGGTCAAGAGACCCAGTACTTC. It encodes CASSRPSSGQETQYF.